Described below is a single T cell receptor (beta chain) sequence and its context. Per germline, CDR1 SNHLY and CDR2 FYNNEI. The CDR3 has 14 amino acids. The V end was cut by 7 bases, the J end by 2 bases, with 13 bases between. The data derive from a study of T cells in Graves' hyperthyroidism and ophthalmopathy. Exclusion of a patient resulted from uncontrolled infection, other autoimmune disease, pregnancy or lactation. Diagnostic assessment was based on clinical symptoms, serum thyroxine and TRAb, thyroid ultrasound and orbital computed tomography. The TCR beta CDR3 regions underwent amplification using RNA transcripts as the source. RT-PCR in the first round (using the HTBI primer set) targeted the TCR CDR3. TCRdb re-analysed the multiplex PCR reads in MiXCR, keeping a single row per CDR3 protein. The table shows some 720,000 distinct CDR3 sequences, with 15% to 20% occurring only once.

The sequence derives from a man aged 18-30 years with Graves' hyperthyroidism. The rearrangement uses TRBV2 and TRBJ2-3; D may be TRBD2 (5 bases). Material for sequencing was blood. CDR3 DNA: TGTGCCAGCAAGACGGGGTATACCACAGATACGCAGTATTTT. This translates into CASKTGYTTDTQYF.